These T cell receptor beta chains were read from a single sample in a study of shared clonotypes between healthy human individuals. Clones were read by immunoSEQ multiplex PCR, and TCRdb kept only the in-frame ones, dropping some. Altogether around 2,000,000 clones are present, about 95% being singletons, with the ten largest covering about 1.1%. Sequenced input: naive CD8+ T cells sorted from blood. The origin of the receptors is a man aged 18-30 years in good health. CDR3s include the opening cysteine and the closing phenylalanine or tryptophan. Fields, in order: D gene, clone size, J gene, V gene, CDR3 protein, CDR3 DNA. The D gene is left open where the match is weak. The size of a clone is reported for some rows only, either as once, few or many, or as a class for expanded clones.

>TRBD2|NA|TRBJ2-5|TRBV7-9
CASSQTAGGSETQYF
TGTGCCAGCAGCCAGACAGCGGGGGGTAGTGAGACCCAGTACTTC
>TRBD2|NA|TRBJ2-3|TRBV13
CASTGGGTDTQYF
TGTGCCAGCACCGGGGGGGGCACAGATACGCAGTATTTT
>NA|NA|TRBJ2-3|TRBV9
CASSLEGESDTQYF
TGTGCCAGCAGCTTGGAGGGGGAATCAGATACGCAGTATTTT
>NA|once|TRBJ1-1|TRBV19
CASSIGWQPNTEAFF
TGTGCCAGTAGTATAGGGTGGCAGCCGAACACTGAAGCTTTCTTT
>NA|NA|TRBJ2-3|TRBV29-1
CSVDVVTDTQYF
TGCAGCGTTGATGTTGTCACAGATACGCAGTATTTT
>TRBD2|NA|TRBJ2-7|TRBV5-4
CASSLTSGSYEQYF
TGTGCCAGCAGCTTGACTAGCGGGTCCTACGAGCAGTACTTC
>NA|once|TRBJ2-1|TRBV27
CASSLSGGNEQFF
TGTGCCAGCAGTTTATCGGGTGGCAATGAGCAGTTCTTC
>TRBD1|once|TRBJ2-2|TRBV9
CASSADRAGELFF
TGTGCCAGCAGCGCAGACAGGGCCGGGGAGCTGTTTTTT
>NA|NA|TRBJ1-1|TRBV6-5
CASRPTANTEAFF
TGTGCCAGCAGACCCACAGCGAACACTGAAGCTTTCTTT
>TRBD1|NA|TRBJ1-3|TRBV9
CASSVERGLSGNTIYF
TGTGCCAGCAGCGTAGAGAGGGGGCTCTCTGGAAACACCATATATTTT
>TRBD2|NA|TRBJ2-7|TRBV10-3
CAISESRTSGRNPLVYEQYF
TGTGCCATCAGTGAGTCAAGGACTAGCGGGAGGAACCCCCTGGTCTACGAGCAGTACTTC
>NA|NA|TRBJ2-2|TRBV19
CASSIVRTNTGELFF
TGTGCCAGTAGTATAGTACGGACGAACACCGGGGAGCTGTTTTTT
>TRBD1|NA|TRBJ1-2|TRBV6-6
CASSYSTGSNYGYTF
TGTGCCAGCAGTTACTCGACAGGGTCCAACTATGGCTACACCTTC
>NA|NA|TRBJ2-7|TRBV6-1
CASSEVVRSYEQYF
TGTGCCAGCAGTGAAGTGGTCCGCTCCTACGAGCAGTACTTC
>TRBD1|NA|TRBJ2-7|TRBV30
CAWETGTGDSYEQYF
TGTGCCTGGGAAACCGGGACAGGGGACTCCTACGAGCAGTACTTC
>NA|NA|TRBJ1-1|TRBV10-2
CAIANAGVNTEAFF
TGCGCCATCGCAAATGCCGGGGTGAACACTGAAGCTTTCTTT
>NA|NA|TRBJ2-3|TRBV11-2
CASSDWGDADTQYF
TGTGCCAGCAGCGATTGGGGGGACGCAGATACGCAGTATTTT
>NA|NA|TRBJ1-1|TRBV2
CAKGVLDTEAFF
TGTGCCAAAGGGGTTTTGGACACTGAAGCTTTCTTT
>NA|NA|TRBJ2-1|TRBV4-1
CASSQVPPQSYSYNEQFF
TGCGCCAGCAGCCAAGTACCGCCGCAAAGCTACTCCTACAATGAGCAGTTCTTC
>TRBD2|NA|TRBJ2-7|TRBV9
CASSVGVAGSYEQYF
TGTGCCAGCAGCGTAGGAGTAGCGGGGTCCTACGAGCAGTACTTC
>NA|NA|TRBJ1-2|TRBV7-7
CASSLAPQGFYGYTF
TGTGCTAGCAGCTTAGCGCCGCAAGGGTTCTATGGCTACACCTTC
>NA|NA|TRBJ2-2|TRBV25-1
CASSAFMWGQGNTGELFF
TGTGCCAGCAGTGCCTTTATGTGGGGGCAGGGGAACACCGGGGAGCTGTTTTTT
>NA|NA|TRBJ2-3|TRBV9
CASSDSRATQYF
TGTGCCAGCAGCGATTCCCGGGCCACGCAGTATTTT
>NA|NA|TRBJ1-1|TRBV19
CASSIGSNTEAFF
TGTGCCAGTAGTATCGGATCGAACACTGAAGCTTTCTTT
>NA|once|TRBJ2-5|TRBV6-5
CASSSGEQPETQYF
TGTGCCAGCAGTTCCGGGGAACAGCCCGAGACCCAGTACTTC
>TRBD1|NA|TRBJ1-4|TRBV5-4
CASSLTPPDRRPEKLFF
TGTGCCAGCAGCTTGACACCGCCGGACAGGAGACCTGAAAAACTGTTTTTT
>NA|NA|TRBJ1-3|TRBV7-9
CASSSTRTDSGNTIYF
TGTGCCAGCAGCTCCACTCGGACAGACTCTGGAAACACCATATATTTT
>NA|NA|TRBJ2-1|TRBV5-4
CASSSSDEQFF
TGTGCCAGCAGCTCTAGCGACGAGCAGTTCTTC